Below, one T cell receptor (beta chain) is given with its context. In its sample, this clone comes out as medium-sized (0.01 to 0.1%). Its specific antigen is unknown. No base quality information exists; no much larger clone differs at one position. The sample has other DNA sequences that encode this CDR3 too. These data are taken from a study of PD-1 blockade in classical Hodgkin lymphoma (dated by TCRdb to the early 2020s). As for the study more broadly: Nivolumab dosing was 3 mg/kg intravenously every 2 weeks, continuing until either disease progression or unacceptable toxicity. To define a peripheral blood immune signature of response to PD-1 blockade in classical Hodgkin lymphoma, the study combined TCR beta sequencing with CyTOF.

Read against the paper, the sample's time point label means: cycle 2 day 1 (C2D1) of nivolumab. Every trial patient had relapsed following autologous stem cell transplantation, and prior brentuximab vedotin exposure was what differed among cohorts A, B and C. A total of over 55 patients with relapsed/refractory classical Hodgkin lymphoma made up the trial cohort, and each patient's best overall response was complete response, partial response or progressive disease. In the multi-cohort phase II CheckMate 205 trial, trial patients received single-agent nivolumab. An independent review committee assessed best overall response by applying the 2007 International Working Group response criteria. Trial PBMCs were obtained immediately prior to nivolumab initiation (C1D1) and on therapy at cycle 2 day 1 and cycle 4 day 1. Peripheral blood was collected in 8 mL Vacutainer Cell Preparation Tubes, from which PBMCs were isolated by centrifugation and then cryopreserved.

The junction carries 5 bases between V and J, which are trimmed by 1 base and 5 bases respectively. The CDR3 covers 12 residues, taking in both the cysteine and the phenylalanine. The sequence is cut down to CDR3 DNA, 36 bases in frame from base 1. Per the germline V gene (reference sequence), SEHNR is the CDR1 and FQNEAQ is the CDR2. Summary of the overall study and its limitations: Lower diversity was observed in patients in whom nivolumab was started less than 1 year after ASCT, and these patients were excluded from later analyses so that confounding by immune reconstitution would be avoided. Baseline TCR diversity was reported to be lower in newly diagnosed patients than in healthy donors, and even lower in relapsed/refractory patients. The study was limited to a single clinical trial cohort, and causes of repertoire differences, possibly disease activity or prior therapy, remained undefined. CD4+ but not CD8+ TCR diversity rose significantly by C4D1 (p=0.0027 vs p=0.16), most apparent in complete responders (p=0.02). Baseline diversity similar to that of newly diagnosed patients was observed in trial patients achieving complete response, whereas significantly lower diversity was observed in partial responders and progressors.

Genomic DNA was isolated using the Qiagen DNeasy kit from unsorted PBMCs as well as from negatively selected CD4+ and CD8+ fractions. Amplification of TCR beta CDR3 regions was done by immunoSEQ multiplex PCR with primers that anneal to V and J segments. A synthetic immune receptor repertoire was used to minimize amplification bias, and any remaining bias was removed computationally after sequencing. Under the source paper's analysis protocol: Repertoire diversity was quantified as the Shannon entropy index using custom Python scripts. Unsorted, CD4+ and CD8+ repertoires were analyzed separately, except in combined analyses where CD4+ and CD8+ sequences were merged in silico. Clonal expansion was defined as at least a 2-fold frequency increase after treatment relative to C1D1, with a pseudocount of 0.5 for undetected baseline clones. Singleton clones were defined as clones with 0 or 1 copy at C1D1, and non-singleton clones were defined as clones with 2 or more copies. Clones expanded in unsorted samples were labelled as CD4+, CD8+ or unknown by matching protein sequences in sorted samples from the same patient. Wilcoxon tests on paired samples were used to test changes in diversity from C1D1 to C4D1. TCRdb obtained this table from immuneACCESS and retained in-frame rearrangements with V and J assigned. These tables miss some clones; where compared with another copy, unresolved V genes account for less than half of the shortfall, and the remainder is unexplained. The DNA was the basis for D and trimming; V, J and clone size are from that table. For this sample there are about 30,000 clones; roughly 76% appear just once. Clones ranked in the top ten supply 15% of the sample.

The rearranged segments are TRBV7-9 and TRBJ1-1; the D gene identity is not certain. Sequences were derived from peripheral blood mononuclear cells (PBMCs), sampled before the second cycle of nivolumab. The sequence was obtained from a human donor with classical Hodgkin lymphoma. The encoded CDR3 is CASSLGTTEAFF. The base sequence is TGTGCCAGCAGCTTAGGAACGACTGAAGCTTTCTTT.